The subject of this entry is one T cell receptor beta chain. The antigen remains undetermined. CDR1 and CDR2 from the germline V gene are SNHLY and FYNNEI. Trimming left V 1 base short and J 15 bases short, with 10 bases between. CDR3 length: 11 amino acids. The source of the sample is a study of beta chain features in type 1 diabetes. Study-level background: Cell yields, gender and age were comparable in patients and healthy donors. General study results and limits: Patients and controls would be equally affected if PCR favored shorter templates. In every one of the four CD4+ subsets, TCRB CDR3s were moderately but significantly shorter in Type 1 diabetes patients. Type 1 diabetes patients had fewer VDJ junction insertions and more deletions.

The investigators reverse transcribed all of the isolated RNA, so they sequenced expressed TCRB transcripts. Sequencing of naive, central memory and regulatory T cell samples gave an average of approximately 3.5 million reads. Here immunoSEQ multiplex PCR was the method, and the copy in TCRdb shows in-frame clones only, minus some. The table has 160,000 or so clones, roughly 60% seen once; the top ten hold 0.08% to 0.095%. The source is a young man with type 1 diabetes. V is TRBV2 and J is TRBJ2-1; D is ambiguous. Material for sequencing was naive CD4+ T cells from blood. This CDR3 is CASSEGGMRFF. The CDR3 bases are TGTGCCAGCAGTGAAGGAGGTATGCGGTTCTTC.